This T cell receptor (beta chain) emerged from a study of spatial heterogeneity in lung cancer (dated 2019 in TCRdb). Background for the entire study: Beta-chain transcripts were consistently detected in greater numbers than alpha-chain transcripts, which likely reflects a higher abundance of beta-chain transcripts. At surgery, both alpha and beta chains were TCR-sequenced in roughly 200 tumor regions, 63 to 65 matched nontumor lung samples and 56 PBMC samples. In non-small cell lung cancer, the study quantitatively compared TCR alpha and beta repertoires across several tumor regions, matched nontumor lung, and blood. In the raw uncorrected reads, each unique combination of TCR and UMI appeared on average more than ten times. Nonsynonymous mutation counts, determined by whole-exome sequencing of tumor tissue, were related to TCR repertoire features. What the study reported, not specific to this receptor: Ubiquitous expanded tumor TCRs were detected in blood more often at tumor resection than at routine follow-up. Additional single-cell paired TCR alpha and beta sequencing was considered necessary to confirm, at a functional level, the hypothesis that regional TCRs recognize regional mutations.

Germline trimming amounts to 3 bases on V and 6 bases on J, with 6 as the count of junction bases outside the gene matches. Spanning cysteine to phenylalanine, the CDR3 consists of 14 amino acids. Just the 42-base CDR3 DNA is kept, in frame starting at base 1. According to the study, the label for this sample's time point signals: sample taken at primary tumor resection. Donors were some 70 patients with early-stage, untreated non-small cell lung cancer from the lung TRACERx cohort. Without any cell sorting, TCR sequencing was performed on whole RNA extracted either from tumor and nontumor lung tissue or from cryopreserved PBMC samples. Only patients for whom sufficient RNA was available from at least two tumor regions were selected for TCR sequencing. The table lists this clonotype with many counts. The specificity of this receptor is unknown. No much larger clone is present one base from it, and per-base qualities are unavailable.

The library relied on 5' RACE. Sequenced using a NextSeq 500. To allow correction of PCR and sequencing errors, the TCR library protocol tagged every TCR cDNA molecule with a unique molecular identifier. Processing in the source paper ran as follows. Decombinator tools were used for TCR identification, UMI-based error correction and CDR3 extraction. TCRs above a frequency of 2 per 1,000, corresponding to the top 1% of the tumor frequency distribution, were defined as expanded. Each repertoire was subsampled 100 times to 5,000 TCRs, after which Renyi diversity was computed with the R vegan package. CDR3 similarity networks were constructed using string-kernel similarity of amino acid triplets, with links drawn between CDR3s whose pairwise similarity was above 0.82. TCRdb trimmed public reads at Q25 via fastp, called clones via MiXCR and kept in-frame beta chains. Each entry merges the rows of one CDR3 protein and shows their most common DNA and genes. The V and J calls, along with clone size, are taken from TCRdb and not from the paper's own processing. The sample table contains under 25,000 distinct CDR3 sequences; only one count was recorded for approximately 5.8% of them. 30% to 35% of the sample is held by the ten biggest clonotypes.

The chain is encoded by TRBV12-3 or TRBV12-4 joined to TRBJ1-2; 8 middle bases align to TRBD1. The origin of this receptor is a male donor with early-stage non-small cell lung cancer. Sequenced here: PBMCs, sampled at surgery. The CDR3 region reads CASSFGTGGNGYTF. The sequenced DNA: TGTGCCAGCAGTTTCGGGACAGGAGGTAATGGCTACACCTTC.